A selection of T cell receptor beta chains follows, all from one sample in a study of cytomegalovirus exposure and HLA in healthy donors. Libraries were prepared by immunoSEQ multiplex PCR; TCRdb keeps only in-frame clonotypes and omits some of them. The table has roughly 160,000 clones, around 73% seen once. The specimen was PBMCs. These receptors were collected from a young woman in good health and CMV-seropositive. Both conserved end residues are part of each CDR3. Clone sizes are given selectively: once, few, many, or a class where the clone is expanded.

>TRBV4-1|NA|TRBJ1-1
CASSQKQGYAFF
>TRBV4-2|NA|TRBJ2-1
CASSQEVGTTGDEQFF
>TRBV9|once|TRBJ1-2
CASSVDPDSLYGYTF
>TRBV28|NA|TRBJ1-2
CASSSPPNYGYTF
>TRBV6-4|NA|TRBJ1-5
CASKYSNQPQHF
>TRBV5-1|few|TRBJ2-1
CASSRGQGSYNEQFF
>TRBV9|NA|TRBJ1-3
CASSVGGGNTIYF
>TRBV2|NA|TRBJ2-7
CASTYQGHWEQYF
>TRBV6-1|NA|TRBJ2-7
CASIMGTGGPYEQYF
>TRBV10-3|NA|TRBJ1-2
CAISESRGHEDGYTF
>TRBV4-1|NA|NA
CASSQPWAGIYEQYF
>TRBV28|NA|TRBJ2-7
CASTMSGGRYEQYF
>TRBV11-1|few|TRBJ2-4
CASSLRDEEGDIQYF
>TRBV2|NA|TRBJ1-5
CASREQGFSNQPQHF
>TRBV7-3|NA|TRBJ2-5
CASSPQGNQETQYF
>TRBV7-2|NA|TRBJ2-2
CASSLASGAHGELFF
>TRBV18|NA|TRBJ2-3
CASSPRGGTSGETDTQYF
>TRBV7-2|NA|TRBJ1-2
CASSATGYGYTF
>TRBV7-9|NA|TRBJ2-2
CSSSFGTGKLFF
>TRBV4-3|NA|TRBJ1-4
CASSQDGMGTNEKLFF
>TRBV7-3|NA|TRBJ2-7
CASSNEREQYF
>TRBV19|few|TRBJ2-5
CASSIWGSEETQYF
>TRBV7-3|NA|TRBJ2-1
CASSPGTGEQFF
>TRBV5-8|NA|TRBJ2-1
CASCAGLSSYNEQFF
>TRBV29-1|NA|TRBJ2-5
CSVEGGNLQETQYF
>TRBV4-2|NA|TRBJ2-7
CASSQTGTSGDLYEQYF
>TRBV2|NA|TRBJ2-7
CASRGAQGTNEVYEQYF
>TRBV11-2|NA|NA
CASSSGTGGYEQYF
>TRBV11-3|NA|TRBJ2-1
CASSLDYRDGSYNEQFF
>TRBV19|NA|TRBJ1-3
CASSSPGGDLGNTIYF
>TRBV21-1|NA|TRBJ2-2
CASSARITGAGELFF
>TRBV6-5|NA|TRBJ1-5
CASKEESYSNQPQHF
>TRBV7-9|once|TRBJ2-2
CASSLGTVPNTGELFF
>TRBV19|NA|TRBJ2-7
CASSHPGTASYEQYF
>TRBV5-3|NA|TRBJ2-4
CARSLWTGGTLAKNIQYF
>TRBV28|NA|TRBJ2-7
CASSTYRSSYEQYF
>TRBV5-4|NA|TRBJ2-7
CASSRTISSYEQYF
>TRBV28|NA|TRBJ1-6
CASSSPTGGDSPLHF
>TRBV18|few|TRBJ1-4
CASSLGTIPTNEKLFF
>TRBV7-3|NA|TRBJ2-7
CASSSTGDDLGEQYF
>TRBV7-2|NA|TRBJ2-1
CASIPTGSRYNEQFF
>TRBV7-8|NA|TRBJ2-1
CASSLAGAGGPGEQFF
>TRBV2|once|TRBJ2-1
CASSEGSGGNEQFF
>TRBV28|NA|TRBJ1-1
CASSSPQNTEAFF
>TRBV9|NA|TRBJ1-2
CASGTGANYGYTF
>TRBV4-1|NA|TRBJ2-3
CASSLGTSGSDTQYF
>TRBV6-6|NA|TRBJ2-7
CASKTRTSGYEQYF
>TRBV5-4|NA|TRBJ2-5
CASSLKRGVQETQYF
>TRBV7-2|once|TRBJ1-2
CASSPGLGGNYGYTF